The 2 T cell receptor beta chains below all came from one sample that was sequenced in a study of blood T cell repertoires in COVID-19. Clones were sequenced by immunoSEQ multiplex PCR, and TCRdb holds only the in-frame ones, with some missing. The table has 110,000 or so clones, 80% seen once; the top ten hold approximately 4.2%. Sequencing was performed on peripheral blood. Receptors were obtained from a human donor in a cohort sampled during active or convalescent COVID-19.

The rearrangement uses TRBV2 and TRBJ2-5; D not certain. Germline V gives CDR1 SNHLY, CDR2 FYNNEI. The CDR3 runs 12 residues. The V gene lost 7 bases and the J gene lost 4 bases, with 10 bases spanning the gap. This CDR3 is CASKRPGETQYF. The CDR3 bases are TGTGCCAGCAAGCGTCCGGGAGAGACCCAGTACTTC.

The chain employs TRBV18 and TRBJ1-3; TRBD1 agrees at 10 bases. Losses at the gene ends were 5 bases for V and 2 bases for J; bases not matched to a gene: 0. The CDR3 extends over 14 amino acids. From germline, CDR1 is KGHSH and CDR2 LQKENI. In DNA form, the CDR3 reads TGTGCCAGCTCAGACAGGGGGCCTGGAAACACCATATATTTT. Its translation is CASSDRGPGNTIYF.